Listed below are T cell receptor beta chains from one sample, sequenced in a study of identifying expanded T cells in peripheral blood. TCRdb keeps only in-frame clones here, not all; method: immunoSEQ multiplex PCR. The data contain more than 80,000 clones, about nine tenths of them singletons. Material: blood. The receptors originated from a person aged 18 to 75 in good health. Both conserved end residues are part of each CDR3. D genes are given only for firm matches. Clone size, where shown, is once, few, many, or a class for clones that have expanded.

>TRBV21-1|-|20|-|TRBJ1-4
CASSSHGGDGERSTNEKLFF
TGTGCCAGCAGCAGCCATGGGGGGGACGGGGAGCGGTCAACTAATGAAAAACTGTTTTTT
>TRBV6-9|-|14|-|TRBJ2-5
CASNYPGARETQYF
TGTGCCAGCAATTATCCGGGGGCTCGAGAGACCCAGTACTTC
>TRBV28|-|14|TRBD1|TRBJ1-2
CASSLTGTGGGYTF
TGTGCCAGCAGTTTAACCGGGACAGGGGGCGGCTACACCTTC
>TRBV10-2|-|14|TRBD2|TRBJ2-1
CASSGLAGINEQFF
TGCGCCAGCAGTGGACTAGCGGGGATCAATGAGCAGTTCTTC
>TRBV28|-|16|TRBD1|TRBJ2-1
CASSPPGQVTYNEQFF
TGTGCCAGCAGTCCACCGGGACAGGTCACCTACAATGAGCAGTTCTTC
>TRBV19|once|11|-|TRBJ1-1
CASGEGTEAFF
TGTGCCAGTGGTGAGGGGACTGAAGCTTTCTTT
>TRBV18|-|15|TRBD1|TRBJ1-2
CASSPTGGALNGYTF
TGTGCCAGCTCACCAACAGGGGGCGCATTAAATGGCTACACCTTC
>TRBV6-1|once|15|-|TRBJ2-6
CASTQEGSGANVLTF
TGTGCCAGCACCCAGGAGGGCTCTGGGGCCAACGTCCTGACTTTC
>TRBV4-2|-|15|TRBD2|TRBJ2-3
CASSHLGGTTDTQYF
TGTGCCAGCAGCCACCTGGGGGGGACCACAGATACGCAGTATTTT
>TRBV15|-|16|-|TRBJ2-2
CATSARAGLNTGELFF
TGTGCCACCAGCGCGCGGGCAGGACTAAACACCGGGGAGCTGTTTTTT
>TRBV5-1|-|14|-|TRBJ1-1
CASSFLGTNTEAFF
TGCGCCAGCAGCTTCTTAGGGACGAACACTGAAGCTTTCTTT
>TRBV10-3|-|16|TRBD2|TRBJ2-2
CAIRGTSGAFTGELFF
TGTGCCATCCGGGGTACTAGCGGGGCCTTCACCGGGGAGCTGTTTTTT
>TRBV18|-|15|TRBD2|TRBJ2-1
CASYGLAGAYNEQFF
TGTGCCAGCTACGGACTAGCGGGAGCCTACAATGAGCAGTTCTTC
>TRBV18|few|14|-|TRBJ1-5
CASSPKTEDQPQHF
TGTGCCAGCTCACCGAAGACAGAAGATCAGCCCCAGCATTTT
>TRBV5-4|once|12|TRBD2|TRBJ2-1
CASSRLAGEQFF
TGTGCCAGCAGCCGACTAGCGGGTGAGCAGTTCTTC
>TRBV7-3|-|17|-|TRBJ2-2
CASSLYPNLRNTGELFF
TGTGCCAGCAGCTTATACCCGAACCTGAGGAACACCGGGGAGCTGTTTTTT
>TRBV28|-|16|-|TRBJ2-1
CASSFLRGDSYNEQFF
TGTGCCAGCAGTTTTTTGAGGGGAGACTCCTACAATGAGCAGTTCTTC
>TRBV5-6|-|15|-|TRBJ1-2
CASSLDGGSGYGYTF
TGTGCCAGCAGCTTGGATGGGGGATCGGGCTATGGCTACACCTTC
>TRBV5-5|-|15|TRBD2|TRBJ2-7
CASSFLAGTHYEQYF
TGTGCCAGCAGCTTCCTAGCGGGGACCCACTACGAGCAGTACTTC
>TRBV28|few|13|-|TRBJ2-5
CASSKDGQETQYF
TGTGCCAGCAGCAAGGACGGCCAAGAGACCCAGTACTTC
>TRBV6-5|few|14|TRBD1|TRBJ2-1
CASSTGTGGNEQFF
TGTGCCAGCAGTACCGGGACAGGGGGCAATGAGCAGTTCTTC
>TRBV5-4|once|13|-|TRBJ1-3
CASTMELGNTIYF
TGTGCCAGCACCATGGAGCTCGGAAACACCATATATTTT
>TRBV7-8|-|13|-|TRBJ1-2
CASSSGVWDGYTF
TGTGCCAGCAGCTCGGGAGTATGGGATGGCTACACCTTC
>TRBV28|-|11|-|TRBJ2-5
CASSLEGTQYF
TGTGCCAGCAGTTTAGAAGGGACCCAGTACTTC
>TRBV6-1|-|16|-|TRBJ1-1
CASSEAMGDRTTEAFF
TGTGCCAGCAGTGAAGCTATGGGGGATCGGACCACTGAAGCTTTCTTT
>TRBV29-1|-|13|TRBD2|TRBJ2-7
CSVGTSGRYEQYF
TGCAGCGTAGGGACTAGCGGGAGGTACGAGCAGTACTTC
>TRBV6-5|once|15|-|TRBJ2-2
CASTESTGNTGELFF
TGTGCCAGCACCGAATCCACGGGGAACACCGGGGAGCTGTTTTTT
>TRBV5-6|-|14|-|TRBJ2-7
CASSYGSGTYEQYF
TGTGCCAGCAGCTACGGTAGTGGAACCTACGAGCAGTACTTC
>TRBV10-1|few|14|-|TRBJ2-7
CASSPGTFPDEQYF
TGCGCCAGCAGTCCCGGGACCTTCCCGGACGAGCAGTACTTC
>TRBV4-2|-|17|TRBD2|TRBJ2-7
CASSQERLAGSSYEQYF
TGTGCCAGCAGCCAAGAGCGCCTAGCGGGGAGCTCCTACGAGCAGTACTTC
>TRBV2|-|13|-|TRBJ2-5
CASSVRAQETQYF
TGTGCCAGCAGTGTTAGGGCCCAGGAGACCCAGTACTTC
>TRBV13|-|15|-|TRBJ2-2
CASSFWTTGTGELFF
TGTGCCAGCAGCTTTTGGACAACTGGTACCGGGGAGCTGTTTTTT
>TRBV10-2|-|12|-|TRBJ2-7
CASTNSLYEQYF
TGCGCCAGCACGAACAGTCTCTACGAGCAGTACTTC
>TRBV7-3|-|14|-|TRBJ2-1
CASSARDIADEQFF
TGTGCCAGCAGCGCACGGGACATTGCGGATGAGCAGTTCTTC
>TRBV27|once|11|-|TRBJ2-7
CATQGVGEQYF
TGTGCCACCCAGGGAGTTGGCGAGCAGTACTTC
>TRBV6-6|-|13|-|TRBJ1-2
CASFHRANYGYTF
TGTGCCAGCTTCCACAGAGCTAACTATGGCTACACCTTC
>TRBV7-9|-|16|-|TRBJ1-1
CASSLGVLPENTEAFF
TGTGCCAGCAGCTTAGGGGTCCTCCCCGAGAACACTGAAGCTTTCTTT
>TRBV9|-|16|TRBD2|TRBJ2-5
CASSPSLSGGWETQYF
TGTGCCAGCAGCCCCTCGTTAAGCGGGGGGTGGGAGACCCAGTACTTC
>TRBV5-1|-|14|-|TRBJ2-3
CASSRAPSTDTQYF
TGCGCCAGCTCCCGGGCACCCAGCACAGATACGCAGTATTTT
>TRBV10-1|few|13|TRBD2|TRBJ2-7
CASKGGTRGEQYF
TGCGCCAGCAAGGGCGGGACTAGGGGCGAGCAGTACTTC
>TRBV28|few|18|TRBD1|TRBJ1-3
CASSSLRGQANSGNTIYF
TGTGCCAGCAGTTCGCTGAGGGGACAGGCTAACTCTGGAAACACCATATATTTT